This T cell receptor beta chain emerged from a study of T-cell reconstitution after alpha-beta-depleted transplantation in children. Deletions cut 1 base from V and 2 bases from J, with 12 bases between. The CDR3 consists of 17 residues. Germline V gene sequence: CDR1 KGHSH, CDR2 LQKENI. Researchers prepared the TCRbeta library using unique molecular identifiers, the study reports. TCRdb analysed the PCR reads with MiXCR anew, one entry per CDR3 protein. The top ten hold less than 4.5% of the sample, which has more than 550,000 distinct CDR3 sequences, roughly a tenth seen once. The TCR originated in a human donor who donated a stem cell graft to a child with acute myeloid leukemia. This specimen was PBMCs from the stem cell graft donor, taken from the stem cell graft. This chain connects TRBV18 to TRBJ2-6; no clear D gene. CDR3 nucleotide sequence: TGTGCCAGCTCACCACTCACAGAGACCGCTGGGGCCAACGTCCTGACTTTC. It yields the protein CASSPLTETAGANVLTF.